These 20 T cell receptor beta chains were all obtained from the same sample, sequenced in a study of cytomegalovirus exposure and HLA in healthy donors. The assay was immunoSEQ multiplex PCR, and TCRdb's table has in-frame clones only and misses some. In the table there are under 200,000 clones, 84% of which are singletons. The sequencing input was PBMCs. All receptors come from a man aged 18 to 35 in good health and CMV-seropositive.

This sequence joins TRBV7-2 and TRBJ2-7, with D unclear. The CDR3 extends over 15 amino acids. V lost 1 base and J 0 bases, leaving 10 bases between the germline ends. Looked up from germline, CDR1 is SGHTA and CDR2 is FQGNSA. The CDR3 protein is CASSLGAESSYEQYF. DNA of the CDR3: TGTGCCAGCAGCTTAGGTGCGGAAAGCTCCTACGAGCAGTACTTC.

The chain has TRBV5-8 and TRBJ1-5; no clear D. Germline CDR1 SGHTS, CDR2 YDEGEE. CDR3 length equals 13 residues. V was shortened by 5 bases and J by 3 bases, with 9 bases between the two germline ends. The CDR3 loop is CASRMRDNQPQHF. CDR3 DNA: TGTGCCAGCAGGATGCGAGACAATCAGCCCCAGCATTTT.

The CDR3 DNA reads TGTGCCAGCAGCCTAGCCTGGGAAGGGGTCGTCAGCTACACCTTC. Residues: CASSLAWEGVVSYTF. V is TRBV4-2 and J is TRBJ1-2, with D possibly TRBD1 on 5 matching bases. The CDR3 sequence is 15 residues long. Germline CDR1 and CDR2: LGHNA and YNFKEQ. The ends were cut back, 4 bases at V and 9 bases at J, with 21 bases in the middle.

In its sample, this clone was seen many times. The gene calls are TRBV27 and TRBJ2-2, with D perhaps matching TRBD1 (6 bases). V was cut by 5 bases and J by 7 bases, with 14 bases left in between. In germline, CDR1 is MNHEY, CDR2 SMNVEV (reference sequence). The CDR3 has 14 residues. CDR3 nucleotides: TGTGCCAGCAGTGTAACACAGGGTGGCGGGGAGCTGTTTTTT. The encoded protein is CASSVTQGGGELFF.

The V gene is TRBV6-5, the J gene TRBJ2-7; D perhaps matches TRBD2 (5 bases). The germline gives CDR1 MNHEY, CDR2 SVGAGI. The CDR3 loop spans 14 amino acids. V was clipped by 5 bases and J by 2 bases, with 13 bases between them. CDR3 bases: TGTGCCAGCAGTACCCCCCGGGGTCCCTACGAGCAGTACTTC. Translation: CASSTPRGPYEQYF.

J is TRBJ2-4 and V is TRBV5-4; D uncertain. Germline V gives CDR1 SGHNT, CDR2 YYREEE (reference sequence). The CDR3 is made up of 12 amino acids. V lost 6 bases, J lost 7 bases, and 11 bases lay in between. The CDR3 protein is CASKSDGNIQYF. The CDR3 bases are TGTGCCAGCAAGAGTGACGGGAACATTCAGTACTTC.

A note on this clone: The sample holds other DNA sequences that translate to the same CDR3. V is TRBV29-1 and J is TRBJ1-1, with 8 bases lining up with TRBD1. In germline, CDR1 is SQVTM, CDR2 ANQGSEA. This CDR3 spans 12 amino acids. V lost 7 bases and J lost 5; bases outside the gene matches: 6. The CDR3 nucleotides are TGCAGCGGAAAGCAGGGGGCTACTGAAGCTTTCTTT. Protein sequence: CSGKQGATEAFF.

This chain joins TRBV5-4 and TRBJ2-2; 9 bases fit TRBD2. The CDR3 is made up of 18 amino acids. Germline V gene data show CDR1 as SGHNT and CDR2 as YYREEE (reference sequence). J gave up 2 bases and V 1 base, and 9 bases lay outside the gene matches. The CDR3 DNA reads TGTGCCAGCAGCTTGCCGCCTGGCGGGAGGGCCAACACCGGGGAGCTGTTTTTT. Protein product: CASSLPPGGRANTGELFF.

This CDR3 reads CAWRGENTGELFF. The CDR3 coding sequence is TGTGCCTGGAGAGGGGAGAACACCGGGGAGCTGTTTTTT. The V and J genes are TRBV30 and TRBJ2-2, with D perhaps TRBD1 (5 bases). Per the germline V gene, CDR1 is GTSNPN and CDR2 is SVGIG (reference sequence). The CDR3 is 13 amino acids. V lost 3 bases and J lost 1, with 6 bases in between.

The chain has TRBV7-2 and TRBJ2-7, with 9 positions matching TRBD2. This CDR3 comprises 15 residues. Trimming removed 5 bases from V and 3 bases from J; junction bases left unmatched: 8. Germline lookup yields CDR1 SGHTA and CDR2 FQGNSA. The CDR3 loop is CASSHGGGRVYEQYF. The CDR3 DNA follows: TGTGCCAGCAGCCATGGGGGCGGGAGGGTCTACGAGCAGTACTTC.

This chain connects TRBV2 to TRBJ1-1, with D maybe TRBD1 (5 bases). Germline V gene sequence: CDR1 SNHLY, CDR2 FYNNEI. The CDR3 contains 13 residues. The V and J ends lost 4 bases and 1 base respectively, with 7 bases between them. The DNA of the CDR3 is TGTGCCAGCAGTGTCCAGGGGAACACTGAAGCTTTCTTT. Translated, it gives CASSVQGNTEAFF.

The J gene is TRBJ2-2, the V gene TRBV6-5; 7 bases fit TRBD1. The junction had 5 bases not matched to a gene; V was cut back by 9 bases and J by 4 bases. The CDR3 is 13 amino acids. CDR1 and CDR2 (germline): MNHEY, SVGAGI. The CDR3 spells CASNRGSTGELFF. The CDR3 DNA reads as TGTGCCAGTAACAGGGGTAGCACCGGGGAGCTGTTTTTT.

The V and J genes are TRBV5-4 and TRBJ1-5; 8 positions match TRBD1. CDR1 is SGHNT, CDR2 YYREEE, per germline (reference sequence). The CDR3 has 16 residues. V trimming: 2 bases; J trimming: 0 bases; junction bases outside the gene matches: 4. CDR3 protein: CASSFGQGNSNQPQHF. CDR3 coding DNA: TGTGCCAGCAGCTTTGGACAGGGAAATAGCAATCAGCCCCAGCATTTT.

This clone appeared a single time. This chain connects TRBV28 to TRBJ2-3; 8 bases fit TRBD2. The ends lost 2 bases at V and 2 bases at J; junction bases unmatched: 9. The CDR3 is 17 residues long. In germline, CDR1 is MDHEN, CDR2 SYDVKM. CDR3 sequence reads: CASSLPLAGPSTDTQYF. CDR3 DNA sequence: TGTGCCAGCAGTTTACCCCTAGCGGGCCCCTCCACAGATACGCAGTATTTT.

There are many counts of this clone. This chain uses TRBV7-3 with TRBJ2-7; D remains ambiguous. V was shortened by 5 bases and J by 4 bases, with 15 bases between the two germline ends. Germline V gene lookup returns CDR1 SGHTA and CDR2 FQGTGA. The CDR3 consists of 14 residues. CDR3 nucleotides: TGTGCCAGCAGCATTCAGGAAGGTTTTTACGAGCAGTACTTC. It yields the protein CASSIQEGFYEQYF.

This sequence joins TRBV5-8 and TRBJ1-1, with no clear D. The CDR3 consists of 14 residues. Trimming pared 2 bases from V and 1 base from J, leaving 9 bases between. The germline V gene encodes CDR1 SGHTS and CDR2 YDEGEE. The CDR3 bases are TGTGCCAGCAGCTTCTCCAGGTGGAACACTGAAGCTTTCTTT. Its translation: CASSFSRWNTEAFF.

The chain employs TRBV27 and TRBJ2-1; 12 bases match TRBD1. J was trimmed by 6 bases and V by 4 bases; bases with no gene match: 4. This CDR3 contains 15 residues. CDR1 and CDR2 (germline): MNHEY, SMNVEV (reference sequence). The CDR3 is CASSWGQGAANEQFF. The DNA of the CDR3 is TGTGCCAGCAGTTGGGGACAGGGGGCCGCCAATGAGCAGTTCTTC.

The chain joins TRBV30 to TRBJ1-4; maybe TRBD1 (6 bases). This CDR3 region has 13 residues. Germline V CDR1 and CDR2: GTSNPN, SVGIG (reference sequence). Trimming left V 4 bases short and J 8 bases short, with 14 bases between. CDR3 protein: CAWTRGGEEKLFF. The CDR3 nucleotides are TGTGCCTGGACTCGAGGGGGTGAGGAAAAACTGTTTTTT.

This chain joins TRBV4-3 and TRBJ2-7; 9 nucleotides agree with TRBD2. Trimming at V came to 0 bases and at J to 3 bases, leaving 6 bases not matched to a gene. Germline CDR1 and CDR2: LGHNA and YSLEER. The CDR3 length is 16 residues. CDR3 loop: CASSQDRASGVYEQYF. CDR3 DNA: TGCGCCAGCAGCCAAGATAGGGCTAGCGGGGTCTACGAGCAGTACTTC.

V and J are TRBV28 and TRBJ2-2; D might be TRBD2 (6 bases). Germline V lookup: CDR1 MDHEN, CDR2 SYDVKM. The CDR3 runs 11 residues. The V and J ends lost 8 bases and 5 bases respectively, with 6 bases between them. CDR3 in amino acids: CASGGTGELFF. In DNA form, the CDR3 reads TGTGCCAGCGGAGGGACCGGGGAGCTGTTTTTT.